The next 16 T cell receptor beta chains were all read from a single sample in a study of CD8 T cells in ankylosing spondylitis. TCRdb used MiXCR to reprocess the 5' RACE reads, holding one entry per CDR3 protein. Here the sample spans 85,000 to 100,000 distinct CDR3 sequences, about 9% being singletons. The sample taken for sequencing was blood, either unsorted or a sorted T cell fraction (not recorded which). The receptors derive from a male donor with ankylosing spondylitis or in good health (not recorded which).

In this sample, this clonotype turned up many times. This chain connects TRBV5-1 to TRBJ2-3; 13 bases fit TRBD2. V gave up 4 bases and J gave up 3 bases; unmatched junction bases: 2. This CDR3 comprises 15 residues. Germline V lookup: CDR1 SGHRS, CDR2 YFSETQ. CDR3 loop: CASSQGLAGTDTQYF. The CDR3 nucleotides read TGCGCCAGCAGCCAGGGACTAGCGGGGACAGATACGCAGTATTTT.

This clonotype showed up many times. The genes are TRBV4-2 and TRBJ2-1, with 9 bases matching TRBD2. Germline loops: CDR1 LGHNA, CDR2 YNFKEQ. The junction had 7 bases not matched to a gene; V was cut back by 1 base and J by 0 bases. The CDR3 contains 18 residues. The CDR3 loop reads CASSQAGTSISSYNEQFF. In nucleotides, the CDR3 is TGTGCCAGCAGCCAAGCCGGGACTAGCATTAGCTCCTACAATGAGCAGTTCTTC.

This clonotype was seen only a few times. This chain links TRBV5-1 with TRBJ2-1, with 11 bases identical to TRBD1. The CDR3 length is 18 residues. Unmatched junction bases numbered 14, after V lost 0 bases and J lost 9 bases. Germline CDR1 reads SGHRS; CDR2 reads YFSETQ. As DNA, the CDR3 is TGCGCCAGCAGCTTGGCCAACTCAGGACAGGGGGCGCCGGGTGAGCAGTTCTTC. This translates into CASSLANSGQGAPGEQFF.

There are many counts of this clonotype. CDR3 sequence: CASSSLKTWDSSGNEQFF. In DNA, the CDR3 is TGTGCCAGCAGTTCCCTAAAGACTTGGGACTCCTCTGGCAATGAGCAGTTCTTC. V usage is TRBV28 and J usage is TRBJ2-1; the D gene is possibly TRBD2 (6 bases). The V end lost 4 bases, the J end lost 6 bases, and 25 bases lay between the germline ends. The CDR3 totals 18 residues. Germline-derived CDR1 and CDR2 are MDHEN and SYDVKM. Using reference TRBV28 and TRBJ2-1 for the parts outside the CDR3, the full variable domain is DVKVTQSSRYLVKRTGEKVFLECVQDMDHENMFWYRQDPGLGLRLIYFSYDVKMKEKGDIPEGYSVSREKKERFSLILESASTNQTSMYLCASSSLKTWDSSGNEQFFGPGTRLTVL.

The chain is built from TRBV3-1 and TRBJ2-1; 8 bases match TRBD2. The V segment lost 1 base and the J segment 5 bases; nucleotides outside the gene matches: 4. Germline V lookup: CDR1 LGHDT, CDR2 YNNKEL (reference sequence). The CDR3 spans 15 residues. CDR3: CASSQGLSGNNEQFF. The CDR3 bases are TGTGCCAGCAGCCAAGGTCTTAGCGGGAACAATGAGCAGTTCTTC.

This clonotype was observed at least ten times. The V and J genes are TRBV5-1 and TRBJ2-6; possibly TRBD1 for D (6 bases). Per the germline V gene, CDR1 is SGHRS and CDR2 is YFSETQ. The V end lost 4 bases, the J end lost 1 base, and 9 bases lay between the germline ends. CDR3 length equals 15 residues. DNA for the CDR3: TGCGCCAGCAGCGTGAGGGGGTCTGGGGCCAACGTCCTGACTTTC. Translation gives CASSVRGSGANVLTF.

This clonotype was seen repeatedly, ten times or more. The chain links TRBV7-3 to TRBJ2-1; no reliable D call. V was shortened by 8 bases and J by 2 bases, with 10 bases between the two germline ends. This CDR3 contains 13 residues. Germline CDR1 SGHTA, CDR2 FQGTGA. The CDR3 nucleotides are TGTGCCAGCGGAACTCAACCCTACAATGAGCAGTTCTTC. Amino acids: CASGTQPYNEQFF.

In this sample, this clonotype turned up a few times. V usage is TRBV20-1 and J usage is TRBJ1-2; 10 positions match TRBD1. The length of the CDR3 is 15 residues. V lost 5 bases, J lost 3 bases, and 9 bases stayed unmatched. CDR1 is DFQATT and CDR2 is SNEGSKA in the germline V gene (reference sequence). The CDR3 reads CSASKTGGADYGYTF. The CDR3 nucleotides are TGCAGTGCTTCCAAGACAGGGGGCGCGGACTATGGCTACACCTTC.

Ten or more counts support this clonotype. This chain connects TRBV7-3 to TRBJ2-1, with D hard to call. V was shortened by 1 base and J by 5 bases, with 6 bases between the two germline ends. The CDR3 extends over 13 amino acids. Germline-derived CDR1 and CDR2 are SGHTA and FQGTGA. The CDR3 nucleotides read TGTGCCAGCAGCTTAATGCCGGACAATGAGCAGTTCTTC. Its protein product is CASSLMPDNEQFF.

This clonotype came up many times. The chain has TRBV20-1 and TRBJ2-3; D unresolved. Looked up from germline, CDR1 is DFQATT and CDR2 is SNEGSKA (reference sequence). This CDR3 is 14 amino acids long. V was clipped by 6 bases and J by 1 base, with 14 bases between them. In DNA, the CDR3 is TGCAGTGCAAGTGCCACCGTCGGCACAGATACGCAGTATTTT. This sequence encodes CSASATVGTDTQYF.

This clonotype was recorded many times. This chain connects TRBV20-1 to TRBJ2-1; D unclear. This CDR3 comprises 14 residues. The V and J ends lost 6 bases and 0 bases respectively, with 12 bases between them. Germline CDR1 and CDR2: DFQATT and SNEGSKA (reference sequence). Here the CDR3 DNA reads TGCAGTGCGGCCGGGTCGAACTCCTACAATGAGCAGTTCTTC. Its translation: CSAAGSNSYNEQFF.

Many counts were recorded for this clonotype. The CDR3 DNA follows: TGTGCCAGCAGTAAATGGGGGACTAGCTTCGATGAGCAGTTCTTC. As protein: CASSKWGTSFDEQFF. The genes are TRBV9 and TRBJ2-1; 9 bases agree with TRBD2. CDR1 and CDR2 (germline): SGDLS, YYNGEE. V gave up 5 bases and J gave up 8 bases; unmatched junction bases: 11. The CDR3 runs 15 residues.

This clonotype was seen repeatedly, ten times or more. The V call is TRBV3-1, the J call TRBJ2-5; TRBD2 might be the D (6 bases). CDR1 LGHDT and CDR2 YNNKEL come from the germline V gene (reference sequence). V was clipped by 1 base and J by 5 bases, with 17 bases between them. The CDR3 is 16 amino acids. Written as DNA, the CDR3 is TGTGCCAGCAGCCAAGTCTCCGGCGGGGTAGCGGAGACCCAGTACTTC. As protein: CASSQVSGGVAETQYF.

The chain couples TRBV7-2 to TRBJ2-3; 9 nucleotides line up with TRBD2. Germline CDR1 is SGHTA and CDR2 is FQGNSA. Trimming at V came to 3 bases and at J to 4 bases, leaving 2 bases not matched to a gene. CDR3 length equals 14 residues. The CDR3 DNA follows: TGTGCCAGCAGCTTCCTAGCGGGGCCAGATACGCAGTATTTT. As protein: CASSFLAGPDTQYF.

This clonotype was observed a few times. The chain links TRBV12-3 or TRBV12-4 to TRBJ2-2; the D is unclear. There are 13 residues in the CDR3. V was trimmed by 1 base and J by 7 bases, leaving 7 bases between them. As DNA, the CDR3 is TGTGCCAGCAGTTTAGGGGGTGGCGGGGAGCTGTTTTTT. It encodes CASSLGGGGELFF.

The chain joins TRBV7-2 to TRBJ2-5, with TRBD2 as a possible D gene (6 bases). The V gene's germline CDR1 is SGHTA and CDR2 FQGNSA. The ends were cut back, 7 bases at V and 2 bases at J, with 17 bases in the middle. This CDR3 contains 15 residues. The CDR3 DNA is TGTGCCAGCAACCGGGGACTCCTCCCACAAGAGACCCAGTACTTC. This translates into CASNRGLLPQETQYF.